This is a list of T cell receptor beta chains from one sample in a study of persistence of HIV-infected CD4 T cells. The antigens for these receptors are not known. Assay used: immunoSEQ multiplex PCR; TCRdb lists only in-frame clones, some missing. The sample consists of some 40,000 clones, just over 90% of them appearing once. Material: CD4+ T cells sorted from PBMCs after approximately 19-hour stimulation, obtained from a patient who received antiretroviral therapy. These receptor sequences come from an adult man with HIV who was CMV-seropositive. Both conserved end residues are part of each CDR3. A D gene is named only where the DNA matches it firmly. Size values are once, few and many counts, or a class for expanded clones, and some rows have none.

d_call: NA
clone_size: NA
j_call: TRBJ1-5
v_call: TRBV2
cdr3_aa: CASGTTNSNQPQHF
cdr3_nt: TGTGCCTCCGGGACAACTAATAGCAATCAGCCCCAGCATTTT

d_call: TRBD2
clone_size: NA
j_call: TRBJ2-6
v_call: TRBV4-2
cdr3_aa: CASSQERAGVSSGANVLTF
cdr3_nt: TGTGCCAGCAGCCAAGAACGCGCGGGGGTATCATCTGGGGCCAACGTCCTGACTTTC

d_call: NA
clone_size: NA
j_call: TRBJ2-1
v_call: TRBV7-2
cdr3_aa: CASSPFLQGPNEQFF
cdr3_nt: TGTGCCAGCAGCCCATTCCTACAGGGCCCCAATGAGCAGTTCTTC

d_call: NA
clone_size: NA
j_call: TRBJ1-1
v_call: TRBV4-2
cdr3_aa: CASRTGDTEAFF
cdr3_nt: TGTGCCAGCAGAACCGGGGACACTGAAGCTTTCTTT

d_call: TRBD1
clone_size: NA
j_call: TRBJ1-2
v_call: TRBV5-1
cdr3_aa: CASSLDGTGGHGYTF
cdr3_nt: TGCGCCAGCAGCCTAGACGGGACAGGGGGCCATGGCTACACCTTC

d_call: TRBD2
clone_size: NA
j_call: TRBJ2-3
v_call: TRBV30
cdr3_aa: CAWSLSGGRGTDTQYF
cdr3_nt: TGTGCCTGGAGTTTAAGCGGGGGGCGAGGCACAGATACGCAGTATTTT

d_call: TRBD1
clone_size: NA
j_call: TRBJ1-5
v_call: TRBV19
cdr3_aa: CASRKTGSNQPQHF
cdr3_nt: TGTGCCAGTAGAAAGACAGGGAGTAATCAGCCCCAGCATTTT

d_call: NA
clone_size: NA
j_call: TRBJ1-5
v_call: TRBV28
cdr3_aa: CASSLFQPQHF
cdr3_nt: TGTGCCAGCAGTTTATTTCAGCCCCAGCATTTT

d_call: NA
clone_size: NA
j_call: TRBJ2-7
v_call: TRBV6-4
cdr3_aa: CATAGLGTSSYEQYF
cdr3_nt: TGTGCCACCGCAGGGCTTGGGACCAGCTCCTACGAGCAGTACTTC

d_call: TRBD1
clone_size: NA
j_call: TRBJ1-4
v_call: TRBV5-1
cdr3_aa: CASSGQGTNEKLFF
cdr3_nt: TGCGCCAGCAGCGGACAGGGAACTAATGAAAAACTGTTTTTT

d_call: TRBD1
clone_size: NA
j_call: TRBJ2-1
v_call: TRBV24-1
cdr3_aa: CATTPWDRALCNEQFF
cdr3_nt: TGTGCCACCACTCCCTGGGACAGGGCACTTTGCAATGAGCAGTTCTTC

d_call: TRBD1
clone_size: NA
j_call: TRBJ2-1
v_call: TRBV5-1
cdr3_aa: CASSVDRVYEQFF
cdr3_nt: TGCGCCAGCAGCGTCGACAGGGTCTATGAGCAGTTCTTC

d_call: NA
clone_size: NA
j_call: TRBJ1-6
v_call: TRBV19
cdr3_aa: CASSIKTGYNSPLHF
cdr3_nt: TGTGCCAGTAGTATCAAGACAGGCTATAATTCACCCCTCCACTTT

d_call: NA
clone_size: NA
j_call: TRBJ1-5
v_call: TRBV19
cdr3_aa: CASSIGGAGARQPQHF
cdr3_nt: TGTGCCAGTAGTATAGGGGGCGCGGGGGCCCGACAGCCCCAGCATTTT

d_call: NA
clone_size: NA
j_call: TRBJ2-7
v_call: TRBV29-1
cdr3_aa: CSARVTGGTYEQYF
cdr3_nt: TGCAGCGCCAGAGTTACGGGCGGGACCTACGAGCAGTACTTC

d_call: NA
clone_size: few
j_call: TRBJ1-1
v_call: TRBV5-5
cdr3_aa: CASSLEGGTEAFF
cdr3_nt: TGTGCCAGCAGCTTGGAGGGAGGGACTGAAGCTTTCTTT

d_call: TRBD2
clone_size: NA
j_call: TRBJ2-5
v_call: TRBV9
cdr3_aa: CASSVVAGGQETQYF
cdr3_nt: TGTGCCAGCAGCGTCGTAGCGGGGGGGCAAGAGACCCAGTACTTC

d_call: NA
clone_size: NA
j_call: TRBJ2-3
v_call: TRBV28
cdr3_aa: CAISDRFTDTQYF
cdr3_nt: TGTGCCATCTCGGACAGATTCACAGATACGCAGTATTTT

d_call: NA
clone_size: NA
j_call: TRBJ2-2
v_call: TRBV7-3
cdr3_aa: CASSLVLTGELFF
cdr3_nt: TGTGCCAGCAGCTTAGTTTTGACCGGGGAGCTGTTTTTT

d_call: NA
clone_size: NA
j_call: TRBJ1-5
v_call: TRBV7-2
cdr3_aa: CASSLMVAGNQPQHF
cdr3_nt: TGTGCCAGCAGCTTAATGGTTGCTGGCAATCAGCCCCAGCATTTT

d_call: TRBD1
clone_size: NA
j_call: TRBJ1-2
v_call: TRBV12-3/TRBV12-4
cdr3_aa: CASRQQGARGYTF
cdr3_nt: TGTGCCAGCAGACAACAGGGGGCGCGAGGCTACACCTTC

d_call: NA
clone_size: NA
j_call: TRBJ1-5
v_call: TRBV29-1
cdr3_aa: CSVEEAGTNQPQHF
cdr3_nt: TGCAGCGTTGAAGAGGCAGGGACCAATCAGCCCCAGCATTTT

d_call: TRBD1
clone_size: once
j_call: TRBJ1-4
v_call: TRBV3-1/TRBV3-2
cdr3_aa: CASSHSPRRQGKEKLFF
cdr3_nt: TGTGCCAGCAGCCATAGTCCCAGACGACAGGGGAAAGAAAAACTGTTTTTT

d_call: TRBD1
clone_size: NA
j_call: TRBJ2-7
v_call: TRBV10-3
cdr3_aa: CAISRQGSDEQYF
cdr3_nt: TGTGCCATCAGCAGACAGGGAAGCGACGAGCAGTACTTC

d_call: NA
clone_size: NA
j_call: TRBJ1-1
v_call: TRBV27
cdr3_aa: CASSPGRGTTEAFF
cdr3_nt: TGTGCCAGCAGCCCCGGCCGTGGGACCACTGAAGCTTTCTTT

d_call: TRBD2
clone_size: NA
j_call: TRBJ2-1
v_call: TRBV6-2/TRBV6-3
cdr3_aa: CASSDPGTSGSGEQFF
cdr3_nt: TGTGCCAGCAGCGATCCCGGGACTAGCGGGTCTGGTGAGCAGTTCTTC

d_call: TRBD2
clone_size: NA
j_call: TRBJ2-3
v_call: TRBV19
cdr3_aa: CASSIPGGRDTQYF
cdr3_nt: TGTGCCAGTAGTATACCGGGGGGTAGAGATACGCAGTATTTT

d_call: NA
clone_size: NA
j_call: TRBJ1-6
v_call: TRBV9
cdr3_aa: CASSVNGDSPLHF
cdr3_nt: TGTGCCAGCAGCGTAAACGGCGATTCACCCCTCCACTTT

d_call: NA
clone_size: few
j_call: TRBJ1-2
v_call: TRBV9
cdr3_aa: CASSAGGATNYGYTF
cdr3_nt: TGTGCCAGCAGCGCTGGTGGGGCAACTAACTATGGCTACACCTTC